The 18 T cell receptor beta chains below come from one sample, sequenced in a study of blood T cell repertoires in COVID-19. The repertoire was sequenced with immunoSEQ multiplex PCR; TCRdb's copy has only in-frame clones and lacks some. The sample includes 150,000 to 200,000 clones, around 83% of them seen just once. Sequenced sample: peripheral blood. Receptors originate from a man aged 35-49 years with acute or convalescent COVID-19.

The chain links TRBV5-4 to TRBJ1-2; TRBD1 aligns across 12 bases. Losses at the gene ends were 3 bases for V and 6 bases for J; bases not matched to a gene: 6. This CDR3 comprises 15 residues. Germline V gene lookup returns CDR1 SGHNT and CDR2 YYREEE (reference sequence). The CDR3 DNA sequence: TGTGCCAGCAGCTCACAGGGACAGGGGGCGAATGGCTACACCTTC. Translating it yields CASSSQGQGANGYTF.

The chain recombines TRBV5-6 with TRBJ1-4; D ambiguous. Trimming took off 4 bases at V and 7 bases at J, with 14 bases between the two ends. Germline-derived CDR1 and CDR2 are SGHDT and YYEEEE. CDR3 size: 14 residues. DNA for the CDR3: TGTGCCAGCAGCCTCGACGGGATAGGTGAAAAACTGTTTTTT. This sequence encodes CASSLDGIGEKLFF.

V gene TRBV7-2 combines with J gene TRBJ2-1, with D perhaps matching TRBD2 (6 bases). The CDR3 has 14 residues. Trimming removed 0 bases from V and 10 bases from J, with 13 bases in between. From germline, CDR1 is SGHTA and CDR2 FQGNSA. The CDR3 region has the DNA TGTGCCAGCAGCTTAGCGCTGGGGGGTCTCGAGCAGTTCTTC. This gives the protein CASSLALGGLEQFF. Variable domain in full (rest from reference TRBV7-2 and TRBJ2-1): GAGVSQSPSNKVTEKGKDVELRCDPISGHTALYWYRQSLGQGLEFLIYFQGNSAPDKSGLPSDRFSAERTGGSVSTLTIQRTQQEDSAVYLCASSLALGGLEQFFGPGTRLTVL.

The V gene is TRBV23-1, the J gene TRBJ2-7, with D unresolved. TRBV23-1 is recorded as an ORF, its role being uncertain. Trimming removed 6 bases from V and 1 base from J, with 13 bases in between. The CDR3 is 14 residues long. The CDR3 sequence: CASSLSRASYEQYF. In DNA, the CDR3 is TGCGCCAGCAGCCTTTCGAGAGCTTCCTACGAGCAGTACTTC.

About this clone itself: At the DNA level, this CDR3 is encoded by other sequences in the same sample as well. The chain couples TRBV19 to TRBJ1-2; TRBD1 matches at 8 bases. The V segment lost 9 bases and the J segment 5 bases; nucleotides outside the gene matches: 8. Germline lookup yields CDR1 LNHDA and CDR2 SQIVND (reference sequence). The CDR3 is 13 residues long. The CDR3 sequence: CASEPQGAYGYTF. The CDR3 nucleotides read TGTGCCAGCGAACCTCAGGGGGCGTATGGCTACACCTTC.

This chain joins TRBV3-1 (or the pseudogene TRBV3-2) and TRBJ2-7; D is ambiguous. The V end lost 1 base, the J end lost 2 bases, and 9 bases lay between the germline ends. The germline CDR1 and CDR2 sequences are LGHDT and YNNKEL (reference sequence). This CDR3 comprises 14 residues. CDR3 residues: CASSQGALTYEQYF. The CDR3 bases are TGTGCCAGCAGCCAAGGGGCCCTCACCTACGAGCAGTACTTC.

The V gene is TRBV7-2, the J gene TRBJ1-2; 8 nucleotides agree with TRBD1. V dropped 4 bases and J dropped 2; count of bases not matched to a gene: 9. The germline CDR1 and CDR2 sequences are SGHTA and FQGNSA. This CDR3 region has 16 residues. The CDR3 loop reads CASSYTGTGANYGYTF. Written as DNA, the CDR3 is TGTGCCAGCAGCTATACCGGGACAGGAGCAAACTATGGCTACACCTTC.

V is TRBV19 and J is TRBJ1-1; D is uncertain. The CDR3 totals 14 residues. CDR1 is LNHDA and CDR2 is SQIVND in the germline V gene (reference sequence). Trimming pared 5 bases from V and 0 bases from J, leaving 10 bases between. The CDR3 region has the DNA TGTGCCAGTAGTTTTTCGACTATGAACACTGAAGCTTTCTTT. It translates to CASSFSTMNTEAFF.

V and J are TRBV11-2 and TRBJ2-5, with D possibly TRBD1 on 6 matching bases. This CDR3 comprises 13 residues. Per germline, CDR1 SGHAT and CDR2 FQNNGV. V lost 5 bases to trimming and J lost 7 bases, with 14 bases between them. CDR3 nucleotides: TGTGCCAGCAGCCTCCAGGGGTCCGTGACCCAGTACTTC. This sequence encodes CASSLQGSVTQYF.

As to this clone: Since no conserved phenylalanine or tryptophan closes the CDR3, a read error is the likely cause. Because the CDR3's place on the DNA is in doubt, the DNA is left out and the CDR3 is given as listed by TCRdb. The chain carries TRBV23-1 and TRBJ2-7; the table names TRBD1, a call not compared with the DNA. TRBV23-1 carries the ORF label, with uncertain function. Termini included, the CDR3 measures 11 amino acids. This CDR3 is CASSRNAQGAL.

This rearrangement joins TRBV18 to TRBJ2-3; 7 nucleotides line up with TRBD2. The V segment lost 2 bases and the J segment 7 bases; nucleotides outside the gene matches: 15. CDR1 KGHSH and CDR2 LQKENI come from the germline V gene. This CDR3 is built from 17 residues. The CDR3 DNA is TGTGCCAGCTCACCAGAGGTAACGGGGGGTTTGAGGAATACGCAGTATTTT. Translating gives CASSPEVTGGLRNTQYF. The entire variable domain, with the rest obtained from reference TRBV18 and TRBJ2-3, is as follows: NAGVMQNPRHLVRRRGQEARLRCSPMKGHSHVYWYRQLPEEGLKFMVYLQKENIIDESGMPKERFSAEFPKEGPSILRIQQVVRGDSAAYFCASSPEVTGGLRNTQYFGPGTRLTVL.

The chain combines TRBV27 with TRBJ2-7; 7 bases fit TRBD1. The CDR3 contains 14 residues. V lost 5 bases, J lost 2 bases, and 6 bases stayed unmatched. CDR1 is MNHEY and CDR2 is SMNVEV in the germline V gene (reference sequence). As DNA, the CDR3 is TGTGCCAGCAGTCCCTGGGACAGAGCCTACGAGCAGTACTTC. It yields the protein CASSPWDRAYEQYF.

The rearrangement joins TRBV6-2 or TRBV6-3 to TRBJ2-2; 8 positions agree with TRBD1. Germline lookup yields CDR1 MNHEY and CDR2 SVGEGT. The V gene end was trimmed by 2 bases and the J gene end by 9 bases; junction bases not matched to a gene: 8. This CDR3 contains 15 residues. The DNA of the CDR3 is TGTGCCAGCAGTTACAGGACAGGGAGCGGCCGGGAGCTGTTTTTT. Its protein product is CASSYRTGSGRELFF.

The CDR3 DNA reads TGTGCCAGCAGCTCCCGGGACACGGGAGGCAATGAGCAGTTCTTC. Amino acid sequence: CASSSRDTGGNEQFF. The chain uses TRBV7-9 and TRBJ2-1; tentatively, D is TRBD2 (7 bases). The CDR3 length is 15 residues. Trimming shortened V by 4 bases and J by 6 bases, and 16 bases separated the two germline ends. The V gene's germline CDR1 is SEHNR and CDR2 FQNEAQ (reference sequence).

V and J are TRBV5-4 and TRBJ2-5; 10 nucleotides line up with TRBD2. Losses at the gene ends were 2 bases for V and 4 bases for J; bases not matched to a gene: 5. CDR1 and CDR2 (germline): SGHNT, YYREEE (reference sequence). CDR3 length: 15 amino acids. The CDR3 region has the DNA TGTGCCAGCAGCTTAAGCGGGGGGGCCCGAGAGACCCAGTACTTC. This gives the protein CASSLSGGARETQYF.

The chain employs TRBV5-1 and TRBJ1-1; 11 nucleotides line up with TRBD1. The CDR3 has 15 residues. Germline assignment: CDR1 SGHRS and CDR2 YFSETQ. Trimming took 0 bases from V and 4 from J; bases not matched to a gene: 2. CDR3 loop: CASSLEGTGGTEAFF. DNA of the CDR3: TGCGCCAGCAGCTTGGAAGGGACAGGGGGCACTGAAGCTTTCTTT. The entire variable domain, with the rest obtained from reference TRBV5-1 and TRBJ1-1, is as follows: KAGVTQTPRYLIKTRGQQVTLSCSPISGHRSVSWYQQTPGQGLQFLFEYFSETQRNKGNFPGRFSGRQFSNSRSEMNVSTLELGDSALYLCASSLEGTGGTEAFFGQGTRLTVV.

This chain joins TRBV19 and TRBJ1-1, with D perhaps TRBD1 (5 bases). CDR1 and CDR2 (germline): LNHDA, SQIVND (reference sequence). V lost 4 bases and J lost 7, with 13 bases in between. The CDR3 spans 13 residues. The CDR3 loop reads CASSTRGSNEAFF. The CDR3 region has the DNA TGTGCCAGTAGTACGCGGGGGAGCAATGAAGCTTTCTTT.

The chain links TRBV15 to TRBJ1-5; D may be TRBD1 (5 bases). V gave up 9 bases and J gave up 0 bases, with 12 bases separating them. Germline values: CDR1 LNHNV, CDR2 YYDKDF (reference sequence). The CDR3 loop spans 14 amino acids. CDR3 in amino acids: CATRDSYSNQPQHF. CDR3 nucleotides: TGTGCCACACGGGACTCTTATAGCAATCAGCCCCAGCATTTT.